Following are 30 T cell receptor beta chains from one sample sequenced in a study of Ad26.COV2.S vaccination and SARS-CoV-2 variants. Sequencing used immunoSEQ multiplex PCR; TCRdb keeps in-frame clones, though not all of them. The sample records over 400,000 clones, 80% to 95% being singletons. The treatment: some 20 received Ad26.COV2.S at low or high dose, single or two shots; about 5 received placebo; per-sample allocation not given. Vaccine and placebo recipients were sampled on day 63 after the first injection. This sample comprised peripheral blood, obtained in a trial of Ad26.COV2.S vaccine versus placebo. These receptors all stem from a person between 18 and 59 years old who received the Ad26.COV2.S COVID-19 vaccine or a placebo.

CDR3 bases: TGTGCCAGCAGCCCGACGGACAGGGGGCGCGCCCACGAGCAGTACTTC. Encoded protein: CASSPTDRGRAHEQYF. The chain joins TRBV3-1 (or the pseudogene TRBV3-2) to TRBJ2-7; 11 positions match TRBD1. This CDR3 has 16 residues. V was pared by 4 bases and J by 5 bases, with 10 bases of the junction left unmatched. Germline V gives CDR1 LGHDT, CDR2 YNNKEL (reference sequence).

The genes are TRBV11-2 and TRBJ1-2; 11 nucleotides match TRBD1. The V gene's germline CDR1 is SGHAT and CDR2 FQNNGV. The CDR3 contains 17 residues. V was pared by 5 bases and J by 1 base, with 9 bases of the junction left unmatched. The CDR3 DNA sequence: TGTGCCAGCAGCCAGGGGACAGGGGGGGCGCTTAACTATGGCTACACCTTC. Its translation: CASSQGTGGALNYGYTF.

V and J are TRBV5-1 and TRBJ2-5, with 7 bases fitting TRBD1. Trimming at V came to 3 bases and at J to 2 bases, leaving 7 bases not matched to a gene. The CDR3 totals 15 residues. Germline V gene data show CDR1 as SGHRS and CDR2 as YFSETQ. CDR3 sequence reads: CASSYTGDPQETQYF. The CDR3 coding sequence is TGCGCCAGCAGCTATACAGGGGACCCGCAAGAGACCCAGTACTTC.

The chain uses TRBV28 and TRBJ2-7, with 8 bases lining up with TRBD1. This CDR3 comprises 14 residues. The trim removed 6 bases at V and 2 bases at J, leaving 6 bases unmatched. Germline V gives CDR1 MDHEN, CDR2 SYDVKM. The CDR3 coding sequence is TGTGCCAGCAGCGAGACAGGGGCTACCTACGAGCAGTACTTC. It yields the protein CASSETGATYEQYF.

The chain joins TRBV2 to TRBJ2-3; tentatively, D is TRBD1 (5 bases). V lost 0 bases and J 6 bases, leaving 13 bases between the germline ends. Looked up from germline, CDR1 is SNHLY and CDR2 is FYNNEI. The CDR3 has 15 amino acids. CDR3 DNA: TGTGCCAGCAGTGAAGCCAGGGATTATAAGGATACGCAGTATTTT. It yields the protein CASSEARDYKDTQYF.

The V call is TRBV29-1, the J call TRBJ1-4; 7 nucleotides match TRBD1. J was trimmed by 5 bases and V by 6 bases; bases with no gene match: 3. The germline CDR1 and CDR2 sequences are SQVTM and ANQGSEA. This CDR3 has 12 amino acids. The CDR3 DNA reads TGCAGCGTAGGGGACAGAAATGAAAAACTGTTTTTT. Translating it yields CSVGDRNEKLFF.

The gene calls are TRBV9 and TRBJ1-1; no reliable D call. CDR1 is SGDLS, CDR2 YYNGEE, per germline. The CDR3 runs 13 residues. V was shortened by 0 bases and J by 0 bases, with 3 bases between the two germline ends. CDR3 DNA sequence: TGTGCCAGCAGCGTAGCAATGAACACTGAAGCTTTCTTT. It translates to CASSVAMNTEAFF.

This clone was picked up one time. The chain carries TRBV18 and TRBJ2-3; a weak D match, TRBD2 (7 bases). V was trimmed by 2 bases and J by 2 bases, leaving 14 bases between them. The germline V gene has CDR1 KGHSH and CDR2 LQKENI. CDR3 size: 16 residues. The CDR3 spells CASSPTRGPVTDTQYF. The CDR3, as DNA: TGTGCCAGCTCACCAACGCGGGGGCCGGTCACAGATACGCAGTATTTT.

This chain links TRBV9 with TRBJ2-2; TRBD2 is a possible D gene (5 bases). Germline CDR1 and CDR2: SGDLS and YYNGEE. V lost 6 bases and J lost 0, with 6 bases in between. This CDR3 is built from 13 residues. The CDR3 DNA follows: TGTGCCAGCATGGGAGCGAACACCGGGGAGCTGTTTTTT. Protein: CASMGANTGELFF.

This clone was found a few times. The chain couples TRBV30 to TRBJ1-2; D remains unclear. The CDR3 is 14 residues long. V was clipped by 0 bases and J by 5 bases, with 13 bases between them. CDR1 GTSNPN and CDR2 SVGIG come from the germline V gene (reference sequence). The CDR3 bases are TGTGCCTGGAGTGTTCCGCGGATGAATTATGGCTACACCTTC. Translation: CAWSVPRMNYGYTF.

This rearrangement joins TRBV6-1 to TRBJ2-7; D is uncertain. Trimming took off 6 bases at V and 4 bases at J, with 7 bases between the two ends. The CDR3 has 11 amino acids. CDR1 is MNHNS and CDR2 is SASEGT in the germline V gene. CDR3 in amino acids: CASRSEYEQYF. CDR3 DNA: TGTGCCAGCAGATCAGAATACGAGCAGTACTTC.

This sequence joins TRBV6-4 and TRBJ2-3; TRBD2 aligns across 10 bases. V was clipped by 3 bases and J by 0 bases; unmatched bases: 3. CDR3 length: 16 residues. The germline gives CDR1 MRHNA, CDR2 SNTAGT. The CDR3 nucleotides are TGTGCCAGCAGTGAAGGTAGCGGGGGGAGCACAGATACGCAGTATTTT. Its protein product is CASSEGSGGSTDTQYF.

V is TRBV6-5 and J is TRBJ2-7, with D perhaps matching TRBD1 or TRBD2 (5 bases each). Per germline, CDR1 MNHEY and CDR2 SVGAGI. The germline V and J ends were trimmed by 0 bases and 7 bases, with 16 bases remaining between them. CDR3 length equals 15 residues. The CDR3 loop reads CASSYSGDPTGEQYF. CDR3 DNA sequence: TGTGCCAGCAGTTACTCGGGGGACCCTACCGGGGAGCAGTACTTC.

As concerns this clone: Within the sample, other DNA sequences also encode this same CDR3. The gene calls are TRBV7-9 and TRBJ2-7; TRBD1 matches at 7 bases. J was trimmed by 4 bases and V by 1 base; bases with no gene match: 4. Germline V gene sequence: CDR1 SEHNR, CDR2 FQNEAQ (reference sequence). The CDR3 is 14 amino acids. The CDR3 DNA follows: TGTGCCAGCAGCTTAGGAGGGGGCGCATACGAGCAGTACTTC. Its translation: CASSLGGGAYEQYF.

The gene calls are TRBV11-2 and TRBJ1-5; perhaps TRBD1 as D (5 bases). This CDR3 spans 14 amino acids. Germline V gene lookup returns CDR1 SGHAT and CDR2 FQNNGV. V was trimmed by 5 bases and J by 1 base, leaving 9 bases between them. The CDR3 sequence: CASSPAGSNQPQHF. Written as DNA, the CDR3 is TGTGCCAGCAGCCCCGCAGGGAGCAATCAGCCCCAGCATTTT.

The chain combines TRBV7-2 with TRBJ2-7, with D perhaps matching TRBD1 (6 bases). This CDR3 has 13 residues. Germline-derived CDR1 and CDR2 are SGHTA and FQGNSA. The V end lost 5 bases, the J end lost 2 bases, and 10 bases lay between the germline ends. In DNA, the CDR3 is TGTGCCAGCAGCGGGACATCGCCCTACGAGCAGTACTTC. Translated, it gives CASSGTSPYEQYF.

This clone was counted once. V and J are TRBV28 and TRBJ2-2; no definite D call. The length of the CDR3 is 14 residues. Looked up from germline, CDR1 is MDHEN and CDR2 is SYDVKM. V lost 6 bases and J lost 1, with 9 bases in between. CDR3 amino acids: CASRLMVNTGELFF. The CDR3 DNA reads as TGTGCCAGCAGGTTGATGGTGAACACCGGGGAGCTGTTTTTT.

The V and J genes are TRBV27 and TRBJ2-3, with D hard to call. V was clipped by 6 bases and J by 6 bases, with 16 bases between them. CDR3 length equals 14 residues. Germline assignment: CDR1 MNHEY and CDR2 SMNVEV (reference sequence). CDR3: CASRPSVAPDTQYF. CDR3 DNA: TGTGCCAGCAGACCTTCTGTAGCCCCCGATACGCAGTATTTT.

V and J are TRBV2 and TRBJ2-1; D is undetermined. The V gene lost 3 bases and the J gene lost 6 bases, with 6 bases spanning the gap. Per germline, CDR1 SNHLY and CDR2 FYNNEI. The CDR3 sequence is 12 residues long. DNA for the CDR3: TGTGCCAGCAGTGAGGGGTTCAATGAGCAGTTCTTC. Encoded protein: CASSEGFNEQFF. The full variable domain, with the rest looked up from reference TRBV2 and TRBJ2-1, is EPEVTQTPSHQVTQMGQEVILRCVPISNHLYFYWYRQILGQKVEFLVSFYNNEISEKSEIFDDQFSVERPDGSNFTLKIRSTKLEDSAMYFCASSEGFNEQFFGPGTRLTVL.

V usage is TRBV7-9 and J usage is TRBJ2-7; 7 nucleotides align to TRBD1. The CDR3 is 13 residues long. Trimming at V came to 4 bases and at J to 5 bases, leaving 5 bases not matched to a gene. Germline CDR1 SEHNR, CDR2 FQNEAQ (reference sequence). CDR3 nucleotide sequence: TGTGCCAGCAGCTATACAGGGGTCAACGAGCAGTACTTC. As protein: CASSYTGVNEQYF.

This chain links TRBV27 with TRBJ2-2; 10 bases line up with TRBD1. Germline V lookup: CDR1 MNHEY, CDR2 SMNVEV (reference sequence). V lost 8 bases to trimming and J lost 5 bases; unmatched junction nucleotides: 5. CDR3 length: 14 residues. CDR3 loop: CASSRQGATGELFF. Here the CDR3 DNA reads TGTGCCAGCTCCCGACAGGGGGCGACCGGGGAGCTGTTTTTT.

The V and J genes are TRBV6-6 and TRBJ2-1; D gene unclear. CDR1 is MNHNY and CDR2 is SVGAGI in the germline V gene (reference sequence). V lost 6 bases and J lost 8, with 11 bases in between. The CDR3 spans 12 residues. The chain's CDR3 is CASSPQWDEQFF. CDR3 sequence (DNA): TGTGCCAGCAGCCCGCAATGGGATGAGCAGTTCTTC.

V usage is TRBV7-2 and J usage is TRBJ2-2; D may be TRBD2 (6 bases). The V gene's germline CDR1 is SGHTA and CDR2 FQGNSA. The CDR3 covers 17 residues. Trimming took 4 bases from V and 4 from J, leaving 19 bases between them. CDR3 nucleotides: TGTGCCAGCAGCTCAGATCCAAGGAGGGTGGGCACCGGGGAGCTGTTTTTT. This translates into CASSSDPRRVGTGELFF.

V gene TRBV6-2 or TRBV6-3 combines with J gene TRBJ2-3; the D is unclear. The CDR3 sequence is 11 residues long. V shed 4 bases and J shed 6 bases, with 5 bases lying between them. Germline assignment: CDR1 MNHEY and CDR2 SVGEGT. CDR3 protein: CASSLADTQYF. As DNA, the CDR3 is TGTGCCAGCAGTTTAGCCGATACGCAGTATTTT.

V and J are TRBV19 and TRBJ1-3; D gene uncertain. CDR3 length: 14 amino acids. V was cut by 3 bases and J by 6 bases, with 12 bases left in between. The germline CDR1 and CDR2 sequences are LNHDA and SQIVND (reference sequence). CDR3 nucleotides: TGTGCCAGTAGTATTGGAAGGACCCCAAACACCATATATTTT. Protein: CASSIGRTPNTIYF.

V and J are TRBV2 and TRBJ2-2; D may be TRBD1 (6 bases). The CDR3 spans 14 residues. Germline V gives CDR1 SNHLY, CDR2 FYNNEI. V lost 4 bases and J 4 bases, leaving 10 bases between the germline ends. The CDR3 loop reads CASSGQVGTGELFF. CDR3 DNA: TGTGCCAGCAGTGGACAGGTCGGCACCGGGGAGCTGTTTTTT.

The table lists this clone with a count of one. The CDR3 nucleotides are TGCGCCAGCAGCCTGGGACAGTACAGCTCCTACGAGCAGTACTTC. Protein: CASSLGQYSSYEQYF. The rearrangement links TRBV4-1 to TRBJ2-7; 7 bases align to TRBD1. CDR1 and CDR2 from the germline V gene are MGHRA and YSYEKL. J was trimmed by 0 bases and V by 4 bases; bases with no gene match: 6. The CDR3 has 15 residues.

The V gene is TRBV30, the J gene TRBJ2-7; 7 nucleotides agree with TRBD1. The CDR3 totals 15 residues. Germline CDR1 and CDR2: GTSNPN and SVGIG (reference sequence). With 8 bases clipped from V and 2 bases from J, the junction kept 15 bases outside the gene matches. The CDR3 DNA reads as TGTGCCCGCGAGACTCCCGGGACAGACCCCTACGAGCAGTACTTC. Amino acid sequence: CARETPGTDPYEQYF.

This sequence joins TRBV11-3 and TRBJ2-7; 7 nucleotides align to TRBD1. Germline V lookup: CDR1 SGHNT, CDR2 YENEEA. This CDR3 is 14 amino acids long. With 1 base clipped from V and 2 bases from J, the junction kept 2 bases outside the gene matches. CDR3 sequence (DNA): TGTGCCAGCAGCTTAGGGGACAGTGCCTACGAGCAGTACTTC. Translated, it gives CASSLGDSAYEQYF.

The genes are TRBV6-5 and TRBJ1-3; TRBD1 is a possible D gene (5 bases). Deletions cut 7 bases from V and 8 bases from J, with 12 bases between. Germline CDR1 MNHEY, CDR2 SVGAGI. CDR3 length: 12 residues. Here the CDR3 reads CASTGGGHTIYF. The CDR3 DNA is TGTGCCAGCACGGGGGGAGGGCACACCATATATTTT.